This is a list of T cell receptor beta chains from one sample in a study of T cell responses to AZD1222 COVID-19 vaccine. Profiled with immunoSEQ multiplex PCR; TCRdb holds only in-frame clones, not every one. The table lists over 150,000 clones, about 87% of them singletons. Sequencing was performed on peripheral blood, taken on day 0 of AZD1222 vaccination. These receptors were taken from an adult in good health. Both conserved end residues are part of each CDR3. D genes are given only for firm matches. A clone size is listed for some rows: how often the clone was seen (once, few, many), or a class if it is expanded.

CDR3,DNA,D,V,size,J
CATSDSSGLAGPDTQYF,TGTGCCACCAGTGATTCCTCGGGACTAGCGGGGCCAGATACGCAGTATTTT,TRBD2,TRBV24-1,NA,TRBJ2-3
CASSAQGESNYGYTF,TGCGCCAGCAGCGCGCAGGGGGAAAGCAACTATGGCTACACCTTC,TRBD1,TRBV5-1,NA,TRBJ1-2
CASREPGQGSREQYF,TGTGCCAGCAGGGAACCGGGACAGGGGTCGCGCGAGCAGTACTTC,TRBD1,TRBV2,NA,TRBJ2-7
CASSPGTRDQETQYF,TGTGCCAGCAGCCCCGGGACTAGGGACCAAGAGACCCAGTACTTC,TRBD2,TRBV4-2,few,TRBJ2-5
CASRPSLRGMNTEAFF,TGTGCAAGTCGCCCCTCATTAAGGGGCATGAACACTGAAGCTTTCTTT,NA,TRBV12-2,NA,TRBJ1-1
CASSSPAIDTQYF,TGCGCCAGCAGCTCCCCGGCAATCGATACGCAGTATTTT,NA,TRBV5-1,NA,TRBJ2-3
CASGLVGGQETQYF,TGTGCTAGTGGTTTGGTAGGGGGCCAAGAGACCCAGTACTTC,NA,TRBV12-5,NA,TRBJ2-5
CASSLSLLRPEAFF,TGTGCCAGCAGTTTATCCCTCCTTCGCCCTGAAGCTTTCTTT,NA,TRBV27,once,TRBJ1-1
CASRGRGQHAYEQYF,TGCGCCAGCAGGGGTCGGGGACAACACGCCTACGAGCAGTACTTC,NA,TRBV10-2,NA,TRBJ2-7
CASSGRDPSNQPQHF,TGTGCCAGTAGCGGAAGGGACCCTAGCAATCAGCCCCAGCATTTT,NA,TRBV19,NA,TRBJ1-5
CASSLVSVGTDSPLHF,TGTGCCAGCAGCTTAGTAAGTGTAGGGACGGATTCACCCCTCCACTTT,NA,TRBV7-2,NA,TRBJ1-6
CASSLPRAIEAFF,TGTGCCAGCAGCCTTCCACGGGCAATTGAAGCTTTCTTT,NA,TRBV7-9,NA,TRBJ1-1
CASTPPTGAQHF,TGTGCCAGCACCCCTCCCACTGGAGCCCAGCATTTT,NA,TRBV7-9,NA,TRBJ1-5
CASTEGWDSSYEQYF,TGCGCCAGCACCGAGGGCTGGGACAGCTCCTACGAGCAGTACTTC,TRBD1,TRBV5-1,NA,TRBJ2-7
CASSPGLAGGTDTQYF,TGTGCCAGCAGCCCTGGACTAGCGGGCGGCACAGATACGCAGTATTTT,TRBD2,TRBV7-2,NA,TRBJ2-3
CASCAGPYEQYF,TGTGCCAGCTGCGCAGGGCCATACGAGCAGTACTTC,NA,TRBV28,NA,TRBJ2-7
CASSPEPTYEQYF,TGCGCCAGCAGCCCCGAACCTACCTACGAGCAGTACTTC,NA,TRBV5-1,once,TRBJ2-7
CASSFEGTGGYGYTF,TGTGCCAGCAGCTTTGAGGGGACAGGGGGCTATGGCTACACCTTC,TRBD1,TRBV7-2,NA,TRBJ1-2
CASSQRGGSYEQYF,TGTGCCAGCAGCCAACGGGGGGGATCCTACGAGCAGTACTTC,TRBD2,TRBV3-1/TRBV3-2,NA,TRBJ2-7
CASSQGGTFYGYTF,TGTGCCAGCAGCCAAGGGGGGACTTTCTATGGCTACACCTTC,NA,TRBV3-1/TRBV3-2,few,TRBJ1-2
CASSQDREQGASEQFF,TGTGCCAGCAGCCAAGATCGGGAACAGGGGGCGAGTGAGCAGTTCTTC,TRBD1,TRBV3-1/TRBV3-2,NA,TRBJ2-1
CASRTGPNTEAFF,TGTGCCAGCCGAACGGGGCCGAACACTGAAGCTTTCTTT,NA,TRBV19,NA,TRBJ1-1
CASSLVGGPGNSPLHF,TGTGCCAGCAGCTTAGTGGGCGGGCCCGGGAATTCACCCCTCCACTTT,NA,TRBV7-8,NA,TRBJ1-6
CASSIQGGMTEAFF,TGTGCCAGCAGTATCCAAGGGGGCATGACTGAAGCTTTCTTT,TRBD1,TRBV2,NA,TRBJ1-1
CASSQWGYDEKLFF,TGCGCCAGCAGCCAATGGGGATACGATGAAAAACTGTTTTTT,NA,TRBV4-3,NA,TRBJ1-4
CASVSPGQGAYEQYF,TGCGCCAGCGTAAGTCCGGGACAGGGCGCCTACGAGCAGTACTTC,TRBD1,TRBV23-1,NA,TRBJ2-7
CASSSGQGEDTQYF,TGTGCCAGTAGTTCAGGACAGGGAGAAGATACGCAGTATTTT,TRBD1,TRBV19,NA,TRBJ2-3
CASSPGIQYEQYF,TGTGCCAGCAGTCCCGGGATTCAGTACGAGCAGTACTTC,NA,TRBV6-6,NA,TRBJ2-7
CASTETGPGDQPQHF,TGTGCCAGTACCGAGACAGGGCCGGGAGATCAGCCCCAGCATTTT,TRBD1,TRBV19,NA,TRBJ1-5
CASSLQNGAEQYF,TGTGCCAGCAGTCTCCAAAACGGGGCCGAGCAGTACTTC,NA,TRBV6-5,NA,TRBJ2-7
CASSERGWGTNGYTF,TGTGCCAGCAGCGAACGGGGTTGGGGAACTAATGGCTACACCTTC,NA,TRBV7-9,NA,TRBJ1-2
CASSLFGQGVNEQFF,TGTGCCAGCAGTTTATTCGGTCAGGGGGTAAATGAGCAGTTCTTC,TRBD1,TRBV28,NA,TRBJ2-1
CASSQGGAAKNIQYF,TGCGCCAGCAGCCAAGGAGGGGCGGCCAAAAACATTCAGTACTTC,NA,TRBV4-3,NA,TRBJ2-4
CAISGTGEYEQYF,TGTGCCATCAGTGGGACAGGGGAATACGAGCAGTACTTC,TRBD1,TRBV10-3,NA,TRBJ2-7
CASSSAPSGGAYEQYF,TGTGCTAGCAGCTCTGCCCCTAGCGGGGGGGCTTACGAGCAGTACTTC,TRBD2,TRBV7-7,NA,TRBJ2-7
CASSRETSGGPTGELFF,TGCGCCAGCAGCCGGGAAACTAGCGGGGGGCCCACCGGGGAGCTGTTTTTT,TRBD2,TRBV4-3,NA,TRBJ2-2
CASSPTPIGYTF,TGTGCCAGCAGCCCGACCCCGATCGGCTACACCTTC,NA,TRBV6-2/TRBV6-3,NA,TRBJ1-2
CASSDHGHSGNTIYF,TGTGCCAGCAGTGATCATGGGCACTCTGGAAACACCATATATTTT,NA,TRBV6-1,once,TRBJ1-3
CASSHQQGNPEAFF,TGTGCCAGCAGCCATCAACAGGGCAACCCTGAAGCTTTCTTT,NA,TRBV14,NA,TRBJ1-1
CASSEQGGNEKLFF,TGCGCCAGCAGTGAGCAGGGTGGTAATGAAAAACTGTTTTTT,NA,TRBV10-2,NA,TRBJ1-4
CASSRILGTGNEKLFF,TGTGCCAGCAGCCGAATTCTCGGGACGGGAAATGAAAAACTGTTTTTT,NA,TRBV7-9,many,TRBJ1-4
CASSHDPLRELFF,TGTGCCAGCAGCCATGACCCCTTAAGGGAGCTGTTTTTT,NA,TRBV7-9,NA,TRBJ2-2
CASSLGDPETQYF,TGTGCCAGCAGTTTGGGGGACCCAGAGACCCAGTACTTC,NA,TRBV6-5,NA,TRBJ2-5
CASSTHVSSYNSPLHF,TGTGCCAGCAGCACCCACGTGAGCTCCTATAATTCACCCCTCCACTTT,NA,TRBV3-1/TRBV3-2,once,TRBJ1-6
CASSLEWGGGVGETQYF,TGTGCCAGCAGCTTGGAATGGGGCGGGGGCGTGGGAGAGACCCAGTACTTC,NA,TRBV5-4,NA,TRBJ2-5
CASSRGRGFTEAFF,TGTGCCAGCAGCCGCGGACGGGGTTTTACTGAAGCTTTCTTT,NA,TRBV7-9,NA,TRBJ1-1
CASSEMGGGKPQHF,TGTGCCAGCAGTGAAATGGGGGGAGGGAAGCCCCAGCATTTT,NA,TRBV6-1,NA,TRBJ1-5
CASSEGTALSGNTIYF,TGTGCCAGCAGCGAGGGGACAGCTCTCTCTGGAAACACCATATATTTT,TRBD1,TRBV7-9,NA,TRBJ1-3
CASSWVDEKLFF,TGTGCCAGCAGTTGGGTCGACGAAAAACTGTTTTTT,NA,TRBV3-1/TRBV3-2,few,TRBJ1-4
CASSIGGTMLSGGLLSYNEQFF,TGTGCCAGTAGTATAGGGGGGACTATGTTGAGCGGGGGACTATTGTCCTACAATGAGCAGTTCTTC,TRBD2,TRBV19,NA,TRBJ2-1
CASSPGYEQYF,TGTGCCAGCTCACCAGGTTACGAGCAGTACTTC,NA,TRBV18,NA,TRBJ2-7
CASSPPTGGGNGYTF,TGTGCCAGCTCACCACCGACAGGGGGTGGCAATGGCTACACCTTC,TRBD1,TRBV18,NA,TRBJ1-2